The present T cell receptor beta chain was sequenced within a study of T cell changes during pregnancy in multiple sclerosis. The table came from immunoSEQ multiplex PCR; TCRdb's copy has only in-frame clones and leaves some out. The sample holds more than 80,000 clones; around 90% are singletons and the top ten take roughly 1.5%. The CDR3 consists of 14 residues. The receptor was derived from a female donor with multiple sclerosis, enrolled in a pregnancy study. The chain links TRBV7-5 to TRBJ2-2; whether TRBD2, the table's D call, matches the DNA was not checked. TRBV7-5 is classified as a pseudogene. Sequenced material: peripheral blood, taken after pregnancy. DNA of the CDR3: TGTGTCAGAAGCTTATGCGCGAACACCGGGGAGCTGTTTTTT. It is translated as CVRSLCANTGELFF.